The 22 T cell receptor beta chains listed next were all sequenced from one sample in a study of blood T cells in healthy people across ages. The second PCR ran about 6 to 11 cycles with a sample-barcoded 5' primer and J-beta primers. TCRdb itself ran the 5' RACE reads through MiXCR, one entry per CDR3 protein. The sample consists of 1.5 million to 2 million distinct CDR3 sequences, about 49% of them appearing once. The sequenced sample was blood. The receptors shown here come from a woman in her 40s in good health.

In this sample, this clonotype turned up a few times. The chain carries TRBV5-1 and TRBJ2-5; no definite D call. V lost 0 bases and J 4 bases, leaving 10 bases between the germline ends. CDR1 SGHRS and CDR2 YFSETQ come from the germline V gene. This CDR3 has 14 residues. The CDR3 DNA reads TGCGCCAGCAGCTTGGTGAGATTCGGAGAGACCCAGTACTTC. Protein: CASSLVRFGETQYF.

This clonotype was counted a few times. The chain recombines TRBV6-2 or TRBV6-3 with TRBJ1-1, with D unresolved. The germline V gene encodes CDR1 MNHEY and CDR2 SVGEGT. Trimming cost V 4 bases and J 4 bases, with 13 bases left between them. The CDR3 totals 14 residues. The CDR3 nucleotides read TGTGCCAGCAGTTTCTCCCCCGGCGGCACTGAAGCTTTCTTT. Translated: CASSFSPGGTEAFF.

This chain uses TRBV20-1 with TRBJ2-7; D is perhaps TRBD1 or TRBD2 (6 bases each). Germline CDR1 DFQATT, CDR2 SNEGSKA (reference sequence). This CDR3 is built from 18 residues. The V gene lost 5 bases and the J gene lost 0 bases, with 26 bases spanning the gap. The CDR3 loop is CSAVAYLMGHGSSYEQYF. The CDR3 DNA reads TGCAGTGCTGTAGCCTATTTGATGGGACACGGGAGCTCCTACGAGCAGTACTTC.

V usage is TRBV5-1 and J usage is TRBJ2-7; 7 bases fit TRBD1. The CDR3 has 14 amino acids. The J segment lost 6 bases and the V segment lost 1 base, leaving 7 bases of the junction unmatched. Per germline, CDR1 SGHRS and CDR2 YFSETQ. This chain's CDR3 is CASSLLGQNPEQYF. CDR3 sequence (DNA): TGCGCCAGCAGCTTGTTGGGACAGAACCCCGAGCAGTACTTC.

This clonotype was seen a handful of times. This sequence joins TRBV12-3 or TRBV12-4 and TRBJ2-1, with TRBD2 matching over 15 bases. Trimming cost V 4 bases and J 9 bases; bases outside gene matches: 7. The CDR3 is 16 residues long. CDR3 coding DNA: TGTGCCAGCAGTTGGACTAGCGGGGGGGGTCGGGCTGAGCAGTTCTTC. It codes for CASSWTSGGGRAEQFF.

V and J are TRBV28 and TRBJ2-3, with D perhaps matching TRBD2 (5 bases). The CDR3 covers 16 residues. V lost 7 bases, J lost 3 bases, and 20 bases lay in between. Looked up from germline, CDR1 is MDHEN and CDR2 is SYDVKM. The CDR3 loop reads CASTSRISGETDTQYF. CDR3 in DNA: TGTGCCAGCACTTCTAGGATCAGCGGAGAGACAGATACGCAGTATTTT. Based on the CDR3 plus reference TRBV28 and TRBJ2-3, the full variable domain is DVKVTQSSRYLVKRTGEKVFLECVQDMDHENMFWYRQDPGLGLRLIYFSYDVKMKEKGDIPEGYSVSREKKERFSLILESASTNQTSMYLCASTSRISGETDTQYFGPGTRLTVL.

V gene TRBV6-2 or TRBV6-3 combines with J gene TRBJ1-1; D not certain. Trimming cost V 6 bases and J 1 base, with 21 bases left between them. This CDR3 has 17 residues. Germline CDR1 is MNHEY and CDR2 is SVGEGT. The CDR3 nucleotides are TGTGCCAGCAGCCGACCTACCGGGCCCAACACGAACACTGAAGCTTTCTTT. Its translation is CASSRPTGPNTNTEAFF.

This chain's CDR3 is CASSYYTKQETQYF. The CDR3, as DNA: TGTGCCAGCAGTTACTACACAAAACAAGAGACCCAGTACTTC. The genes are TRBV6-6 and TRBJ2-5; D call uncertain. The CDR3 runs 14 residues. Germline-derived CDR1 and CDR2 are MNHNY and SVGAGI (reference sequence). V dropped 1 base and J dropped 2 bases, with 8 bases sitting between them.

The chain employs TRBV7-2 and TRBJ2-7; the match to TRBD2 covers 7 bases. Unmatched junction bases numbered 17, after V lost 5 bases and J lost 10 bases. Germline V lookup: CDR1 SGHTA, CDR2 FQGNSA. This CDR3 comprises 15 residues. The CDR3, as DNA: TGTGCCAGCAGCCACAGCGGGGTGAACCAATGTCCCCAGTACTTC. Encoded protein: CASSHSGVNQCPQYF.

This chain joins TRBV13 and TRBJ2-7; TRBD2 matches 10 bases. The J call may be incorrect, as the DNA end agrees better with TRBJ2-5. The CDR3 covers 15 residues. Germline assignment: CDR1 PRHDT and CDR2 FYEKMQ (reference sequence). The CDR3 DNA sequence: TGTGCCAGCAGCCTTATTAGCGGGGGGCCTAGGACCCAGTACTTC. This sequence encodes CASSLISGGPRTQYF.

The genes are TRBV4-3 and TRBJ1-2, with a possible D match to TRBD1 (5 bases). This CDR3 comprises 15 residues. Germline CDR1 and CDR2: LGHNA and YSLEER. V shed 4 bases and J shed 4 bases, with 16 bases lying between them. CDR3 in amino acids: CASSPSTTVPYGYTF. The CDR3 DNA reads as TGCGCCAGCAGCCCGTCGACGACAGTACCCTATGGCTACACCTTC.

This clonotype turned up a few times. V usage is TRBV4-1 and J usage is TRBJ2-4; 9 bases line up with TRBD1. J gave up 4 bases and V 4 bases, and 8 bases lay outside the gene matches. This CDR3 is built from 16 residues. Germline V gives CDR1 MGHRA, CDR2 YSYEKL. DNA for the CDR3: TGCGCCAGCAGCCCGGCAACAGGGGGCTCTAAAAACATTCAGTACTTC. Its protein is CASSPATGGSKNIQYF.

The chain joins TRBV4-1 to TRBJ2-3; 10 bases match TRBD1. After removal of 3 bases from V and 4 bases from J, the junction contained 7 bases not matched to a gene. The V gene's germline CDR1 is MGHRA and CDR2 YSYEKL. The CDR3 consists of 16 residues. CDR3 nucleotide sequence: TGCGCCAGCAGCCATGTCGGGACAGGGGCGGCAGATACGCAGTATTTT. Its translation: CASSHVGTGAADTQYF.

This chain joins TRBV5-1 and TRBJ2-4; 7 bases map to TRBD1. Per germline, CDR1 SGHRS and CDR2 YFSETQ. Trimming at V came to 0 bases and at J to 13 bases, leaving 19 bases not matched to a gene. This CDR3 has 17 residues. CDR3 amino acids: CASSLGQGRVASYKQYF. CDR3 DNA: TGCGCCAGCAGCTTGGGACAGGGAAGGGTAGCGTCCTACAAGCAGTACTTC.

V is TRBV28 and J is TRBJ2-5; D is uncertain. Germline CDR1 reads MDHEN; CDR2 reads SYDVKM. The CDR3 has 14 amino acids. Between the trimmed V and J ends, which lost 2 bases and 2 bases, there was a span of 9 bases. The CDR3 loop reads CASSLARPQETQYF. CDR3 sequence (DNA): TGTGCCAGCAGTTTAGCACGGCCTCAAGAGACCCAGTACTTC.

This clonotype was observed many times. The genes are TRBV6-5 and TRBJ2-7; no clear D gene. The ends were cut back, 0 bases at V and 1 base at J, with 7 bases in the middle. This CDR3 spans 14 amino acids. The germline V gene encodes CDR1 MNHEY and CDR2 SVGAGI. DNA of the CDR3: TGTGCCAGCAGTTACTCGGCAGGTTCCTACGAGCAGTACTTC. Its translation: CASSYSAGSYEQYF.

The chain uses TRBV10-3 and TRBJ2-7; possibly TRBD1 for D (5 bases). Germline CDR1 is ENHRY and CDR2 is SYGVKD. The V end was cut by 6 bases, the J end by 3 bases, with 12 bases between. The CDR3 spans 13 residues. CDR3 nucleotide sequence: TGTGCCATCAGGCCAGGGAAGGACTACGAGCAGTACTTC. The encoded protein is CAIRPGKDYEQYF.

The genes are TRBV27 and TRBJ1-2, with a possible D match to TRBD1 (6 bases). The CDR3 runs 17 residues. V lost 6 bases to trimming and J lost 7 bases, with 27 bases between them. The germline V gene encodes CDR1 MNHEY and CDR2 SMNVEV (reference sequence). The CDR3 bases are TGTGCCAGCAGAGTAAGGACTACGGACAGCGGGGGTGGTGGCTACACCTTC. Translating gives CASRVRTTDSGGGGYTF.

In this sample, this clonotype turned up once. The chain is built from TRBV28 and TRBJ1-5; 8 bases match TRBD1. Germline V CDR1 and CDR2: MDHEN, SYDVKM. With V trimmed by 4 bases and J by 6 bases, 8 bases remained unmatched. The CDR3 is 15 residues long. As DNA, the CDR3 is TGTGCCAGCAGTTCGACAGGGGATTGGAGTCAGCCCCAGCATTTT. Its protein is CASSSTGDWSQPQHF. Supplemented by reference TRBV28 and TRBJ1-5, the full variable domain reads DVKVTQSSRYLVKRTGEKVFLECVQDMDHENMFWYRQDPGLGLRLIYFSYDVKMKEKGDIPEGYSVSREKKERFSLILESASTNQTSMYLCASSSTGDWSQPQHFGDGTRLSIL.

The chain recombines TRBV5-1 with TRBJ1-4; D call uncertain. Per germline, CDR1 SGHRS and CDR2 YFSETQ. V lost 0 bases and J 4 bases, leaving 10 bases between the germline ends. CDR3 length: 15 residues. For the CDR3, the DNA is TGCGCCAGCAGCTTGGACCCCGCAAATAATGAAAAACTGTTTTTT. Amino acid sequence: CASSLDPANNEKLFF.

The rearrangement links TRBV20-1 to TRBJ1-4, with D unclear. Between the trimmed V and J ends, which lost 5 bases and 8 bases, there was a span of 18 bases. CDR1 DFQATT and CDR2 SNEGSKA come from the germline V gene (reference sequence). The length of the CDR3 is 14 residues. CDR3 bases: TGCAGTGCTCCGGACTCCAGAGGAGGAGAAAAACTGTTTTTT. It yields the protein CSAPDSRGGEKLFF.

Notes on this clonotype: This may arise from a read error, as a much more abundant clone is one base away. The V call is TRBV10-3, the J call TRBJ2-1, with D tentatively TRBD2 (6 bases). V shed 6 bases and J shed 13 bases, with 19 bases lying between them. The CDR3 has 13 amino acids. CDR1 ENHRY and CDR2 SYGVKD come from the germline V gene. The DNA for the CDR3 is TGTGCCATCAGCAACTTACCGGGAGAGACCCAGTTCTTC. It is translated as CAISNLPGETQFF.